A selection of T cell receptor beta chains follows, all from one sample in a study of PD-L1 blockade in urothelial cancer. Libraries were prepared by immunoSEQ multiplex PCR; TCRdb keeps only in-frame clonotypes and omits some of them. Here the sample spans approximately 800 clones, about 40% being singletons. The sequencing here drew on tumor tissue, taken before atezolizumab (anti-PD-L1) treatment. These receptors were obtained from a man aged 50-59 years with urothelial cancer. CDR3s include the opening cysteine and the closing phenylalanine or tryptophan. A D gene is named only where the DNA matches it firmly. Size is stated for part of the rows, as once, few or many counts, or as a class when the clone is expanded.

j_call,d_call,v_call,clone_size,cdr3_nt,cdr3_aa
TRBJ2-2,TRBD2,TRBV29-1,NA,TGCAGCGCGGGGACCGGGACTAGCGTACCGGAGCTGTTTTTT,CSAGTGTSVPELFF
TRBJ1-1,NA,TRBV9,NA,TGTGCCAGCAACGTAAGACCTGGGACTGAAGCTTTCTTT,CASNVRPGTEAFF
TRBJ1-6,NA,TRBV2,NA,TGTGCCAGCAGTGTGGACCGAGGACCCCTCCACTTT,CASSVDRGPLHF
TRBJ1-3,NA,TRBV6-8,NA,TGTGCCAGCAGTTACTCGGGCGTGAGCTCTGGAAACACCATATATTTT,CASSYSGVSSGNTIYF
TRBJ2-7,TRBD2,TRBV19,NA,TGTGCCAGTAGTCTAGCGGGAGGACCAGCCTACGAGCAGTACTTC,CASSLAGGPAYEQYF
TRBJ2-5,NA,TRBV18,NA,TGTGCCAGCTCACCCGGGGGGACAGAACAAGAGACCCAGTACTTC,CASSPGGTEQETQYF
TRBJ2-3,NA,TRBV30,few,TGTGCCTGGAGTGTACGTCAGACAGATACGCAGTATTTT,CAWSVRQTDTQYF
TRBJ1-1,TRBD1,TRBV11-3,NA,TGTGCCAGCAGCTTGGGGGCTGGACAGGGAAACACTGAAGCTTTCTTT,CASSLGAGQGNTEAFF
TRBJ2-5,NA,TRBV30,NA,TGTGCCTGGAGTGTACAACAGCAAGAGACCCAGTACTTC,CAWSVQQQETQYF
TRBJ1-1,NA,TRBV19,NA,TGTGCCAGTAGTATGATACAGGGTTATCGCACTGAAGCTTTCTTT,CASSMIQGYRTEAFF
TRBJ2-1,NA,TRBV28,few,TGTGCCAGCAGAGCCAGGGAGCTCGTCAATGAGCAGTTCTTC,CASRARELVNEQFF
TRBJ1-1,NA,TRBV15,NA,TGTGCCACCAGCATACCGGGCCCGGGCGCTGAAGCTTTCTTT,CATSIPGPGAEAFF
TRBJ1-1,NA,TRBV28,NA,TGTGCCAGCAGTTTCCAGGGGTTGAGCACTGAAGCTTTCTTT,CASSFQGLSTEAFF
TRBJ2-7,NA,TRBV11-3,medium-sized,TGTGCCAGCAGCCTCCCGGTACTAAAGGGCGAGCAGTACTTC,CASSLPVLKGEQYF